This TCR beta chain is from a study of T cells in Graves' hyperthyroidism and ophthalmopathy. The diagnostic basis comprised clinical symptoms, serum thyroxine and TRAb, thyroid ultrasound and orbital computed tomography. Template material for amplifying TCR beta CDR3 regions consisted of RNA transcripts. TCR CDR3 underwent first-round RT-PCR with the HTBI primer set. TCRdb reanalysed the multiplex PCR reads using MiXCR and keeps one entry per CDR3 protein. The sample comprises about 55,000 distinct CDR3 sequences, roughly 58% of which are singletons, and roughly 3.4% rests with the top ten. CDR3 size: 16 residues. Germline V gives CDR1 LGHNA, CDR2 YSLEER. V was pared by 3 bases and J by 2 bases, with 11 bases between. On this clonotype: Its antigen is not known.

The study's findings and limits: Most thyroid clonotypes expanded above 0.001 appeared in blood too. Ophthalmopathy was model-predicted a median roughly 6.2 months pre-onset.

The receptor's source is a woman aged 55-69 years with Graves' ophthalmopathy. Sequencing was performed on blood. V and J are TRBV4-3 and TRBJ2-6, with D possibly TRBD1 on 6 matching bases. In DNA form, the CDR3 reads TGCGCCAGCAGCCAGAACCAGGGGACTGGGGCCAACGTCCTGACTTTC. This codes for CASSQNQGTGANVLTF.